This T cell receptor beta chain was sequenced for a study of control samples from healthy donors and cancer patients. This CDR3 region has 12 residues. Germline CDR1 and CDR2: SGHDT and YYEEEE. V was trimmed by 7 bases and J by 4 bases, leaving 11 bases between them. Method: immunoSEQ multiplex PCR; TCRdb's copy keeps in-frame clones and lacks some. There are 130,000 or so clones in the sample; around 94% occur only once, and around 14% lies in the top ten. The receptor was derived from a man aged 35 to 55 in good health. The V gene is TRBV5-6, the J gene TRBJ1-2; maybe TRBD1 (6 bases). The sample comprised blood. The CDR3 loop is CASYRESYGYTF. The CDR3 DNA sequence: TGTGCCAGCTACAGGGAATCCTATGGCTACACCTTC. The full variable domain, rest sourced from reference TRBV5-6 and TRBJ1-2, is DAGVTQSPTHLIKTRGQQVTLRCSPKSGHDTVSWYQQALGQGPQFIFQYYEEEERQRGNFPDRFSGHQFPNYSSELNVNALLLGDSALYLCASYRESYGYTFGSGTRLTVV.